This TCR beta chain emerged from a study of tumor and adjacent non-tumor tissue in lung cancer. Overall study: Histology: about twelve adenocarcinoma, a couple of squamous cell carcinoma, 1 small cell lung cancer. Some 4.2 million productive TCRbeta reads were obtained per sample on average. Study results and caveats: Significantly higher TCR diversity was found in tumor than normal lung.

The CDR3 spans 14 residues. The V segment lost 3 bases and the J segment 4 bases; nucleotides outside the gene matches: 1. This clonotype was observed many times. The target antigen is unknown. The library came from three nested PCR rounds adapted from ARM-PCR protocols. TCRdb re-called the multiplex PCR reads through MiXCR, storing one row per CDR3 protein. The sample lists approximately 100,000 distinct CDR3 sequences, 50% to 70% seen once, with less than 20% in the top ten. RNA was extracted from bulk tissue without any cell sorting. Distant lung tissue was collected more than 3 cm away from the tumor edge. Newly diagnosed lung cancer patients had thoracic surgery in China, August–late 2014, without prior chemotherapy.

The chain employs TRBV12-3 or TRBV12-4 and TRBJ1-2, with TRBD1 matching over 11 bases. The sequence came from a man younger than 40 with non-small cell lung cancer. Sequencing was performed on distant non-tumor lung tissue. The CDR3 DNA is TGTGCCAGCAGTTTGGGGACAGGGGGCTATGGCTACACCTTC. It specifies CASSLGTGGYGYTF.